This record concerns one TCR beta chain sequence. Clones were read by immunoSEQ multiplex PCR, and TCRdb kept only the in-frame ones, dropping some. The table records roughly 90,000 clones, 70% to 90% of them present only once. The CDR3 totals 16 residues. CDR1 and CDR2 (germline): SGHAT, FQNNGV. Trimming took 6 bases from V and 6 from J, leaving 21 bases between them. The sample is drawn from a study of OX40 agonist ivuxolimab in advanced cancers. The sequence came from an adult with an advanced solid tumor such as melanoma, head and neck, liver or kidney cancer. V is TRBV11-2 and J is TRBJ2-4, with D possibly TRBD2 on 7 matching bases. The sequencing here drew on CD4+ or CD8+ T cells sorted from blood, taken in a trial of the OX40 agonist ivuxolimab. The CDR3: CASSQGGGAFGNIQYF. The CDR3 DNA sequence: TGTGCCAGCAGTCAAGGGGGGGGCGCCTTTGGAAACATTCAGTACTTC.